These 18 T cell receptor beta chains share one sample of origin, sequenced in a study of blood T cell repertoires in COVID-19. The method was immunoSEQ multiplex PCR; TCRdb's version includes in-frame clones alone and lacks a portion of them. The sample has over 120,000 clones, roughly four fifths seen once; the top ten hold 3.5% to 5%. Material: peripheral blood. These receptors all come from a woman older than 75 with active or convalescent COVID-19.

The chain's CDR3 is CASSVSHRGGMETQYF. The CDR3 DNA follows: TGTGCCAGCAGCGTTAGCCACCGGGGGGGAATGGAGACCCAGTACTTC. The gene calls are TRBV9 and TRBJ2-5, with 8 nucleotides matching TRBD2. The CDR3 is 16 residues long. CDR1 is SGDLS, CDR2 YYNGEE, per germline. Trimming removed 2 bases from V and 5 bases from J; junction bases left unmatched: 11.

This clone was observed once. The gene calls are TRBV28 and TRBJ1-2; TRBD1 matches at 10 bases. J gave up 2 bases and V 4 bases, and 4 bases lay outside the gene matches. The V gene's germline CDR1 is MDHEN and CDR2 SYDVKM. There are 15 residues in the CDR3. Here the CDR3 reads CASSSTTGGNYGYTF. The CDR3 nucleotides are TGTGCCAGCAGTTCTACGACAGGGGGCAACTATGGCTACACCTTC.

The chain recombines TRBV14 with TRBJ1-2; D is perhaps TRBD1 (5 bases). Germline loops: CDR1 SGHDN, CDR2 FVKESK. The CDR3 covers 12 residues. Trimming removed 4 bases at V and 6 bases at J, with 9 bases between. CDR3 loop: CASSPGFHGYTF. The CDR3 DNA reads as TGTGCCAGCAGCCCAGGGTTTCATGGCTACACCTTC.

The chain employs TRBV5-1 and TRBJ1-1, with D possibly matching TRBD1 (5 bases). CDR3 length: 12 amino acids. Trimming removed 4 bases from V and 1 base from J, with 5 bases in between. Germline V gives CDR1 SGHRS, CDR2 YFSETQ. CDR3 sequence: CASSDRNTEAFF. The CDR3 DNA sequence: TGCGCCAGCAGCGACAGGAACACTGAAGCTTTCTTT.

This clone was seen a single time. The gene calls are TRBV6-5 and TRBJ2-7; 7 positions match TRBD1. Germline-derived CDR1 and CDR2 are MNHEY and SVGAGI. J gave up 2 bases and V 7 bases, and 2 bases lay outside the gene matches. The CDR3 has 12 residues. In nucleotides, the CDR3 is TGTGCCAGCACGGGGACAGCCTACGAGCAGTACTTC. This gives the protein CASTGTAYEQYF.

The V and J genes are TRBV6-4 and TRBJ2-7, with 11 bases that match TRBD2. V was pared by 6 bases and J by 7 bases, with 14 bases of the junction left unmatched. CDR1 is MRHNA and CDR2 is SNTAGT in the germline V gene. This CDR3 contains 16 residues. This CDR3 is CASSQLAGGLLREQYF. Written as DNA, the CDR3 is TGTGCCAGCAGCCAGTTAGCGGGGGGGCTCCTACGAGAGCAGTACTTC.

This clone has only one observation. The V gene is TRBV13, the J gene TRBJ2-1, with TRBD1 matching 10 bases. CDR3 length: 18 residues. Germline CDR1 is PRHDT and CDR2 is FYEKMQ (reference sequence). V shed 5 bases and J 3 bases; nucleotides not matched to a gene: 13. The CDR3 spells CASSPEKSGTGDYNEQFF. The CDR3 DNA reads as TGTGCCAGCAGCCCCGAAAAATCGGGGACAGGGGACTACAATGAGCAGTTCTTC.

In nucleotides, the CDR3 is TGTGCCAGCAGCCGCCGGGGACAGGGGAGGAAGGAGACCCAGTACTTC. This translates into CASSRRGQGRKETQYF. The chain is built from TRBV3-1 (or the pseudogene TRBV3-2) and TRBJ2-5; TRBD1 aligns across 10 bases. Germline CDR1 LGHDT, CDR2 YNNKEL (reference sequence). The CDR3 sequence is 16 residues long. V lost 4 bases to trimming and J lost 5 bases; unmatched junction nucleotides: 10.

This clone was seen only once. The chain carries TRBV5-1 and TRBJ1-4; 9 positions agree with TRBD1. Germline CDR1 reads SGHRS; CDR2 reads YFSETQ. This CDR3 is built from 15 residues. The V and J ends lost 4 bases and 7 bases, in that order; junction bases with no gene match: 8. The CDR3 loop reads CASSQTGGMGEKLFF. The CDR3 DNA is TGCGCCAGCAGCCAGACAGGGGGGATGGGTGAAAAACTGTTTTTT.

The chain combines TRBV30 with TRBJ2-5; 14 bases line up with TRBD2. From germline, CDR1 is GTSNPN and CDR2 SVGIG (reference sequence). CDR3 length: 15 residues. The V segment lost 5 bases and the J segment 3 bases; nucleotides outside the gene matches: 5. CDR3 sequence reads: CAWRGTSGGKETQYF. In DNA, the CDR3 is TGTGCCTGGCGCGGGACTAGCGGGGGAAAAGAGACCCAGTACTTC.

The V call is TRBV16, the J call TRBJ1-1; TRBD1 aligns across 8 bases. V shed 6 bases, J shed 0 bases, and the junction held 6 bases outside the gene matches. CDR1 is KGHSY, CDR2 FQNENV, per germline. This CDR3 has 15 amino acids. CDR3 sequence: CASSPNRGMNTEAFF. CDR3 nucleotide sequence: TGTGCCAGCAGTCCCAACAGGGGGATGAACACTGAAGCTTTCTTT.

Comments on this clone: Compared with germline, one end of the junction differs, possibly owing to a read error. V usage is TRBV7-8 and J usage is TRBJ1-2; possible D gene TRBD1, 6 bases. The V gene's germline CDR1 is SGHVS and CDR2 FQNEAQ. This CDR3 is 14 amino acids long. As DNA, the CDR3 is TGTGCCAGCGGCTTATTAGGCAGGGGCTATGGCTACACCTTC. Protein sequence: CASGLLGRGYGYTF.

This clone occurred many times. This chain joins TRBV6-1 and TRBJ2-1; 12 positions match TRBD2. Per germline, CDR1 MNHNS and CDR2 SASEGT. J lost 8 bases, V lost 1 base, and 6 bases had no gene match. There are 16 residues in the CDR3. CDR3 sequence: CASSEVRTSGVHEQFF. The CDR3, as DNA: TGTGCCAGCAGTGAAGTTAGGACTAGCGGGGTTCATGAGCAGTTCTTC.

The chain combines TRBV12-3 or TRBV12-4 with TRBJ1-2; TRBD1 aligns across 7 bases. V dropped 6 bases and J dropped 5; count of bases not matched to a gene: 6. This CDR3 is 13 amino acids long. The chain's CDR3 is CASSLTGTYGYTF. The CDR3 DNA sequence: TGTGCCAGCAGCCTGACAGGGACATATGGCTACACCTTC.

The J gene is TRBJ1-2, the V gene TRBV4-2; D possibly corresponds to TRBD1 (5 bases). Trimming pared 2 bases from V and 3 bases from J, leaving 10 bases between. Germline V gene sequence: CDR1 LGHNA, CDR2 YNFKEQ. The CDR3 totals 14 residues. The CDR3 region is CASSQQGAYYGYTF. Written as DNA, the CDR3 is TGTGCCAGCAGCCAACAGGGCGCCTACTATGGCTACACCTTC.

For the CDR3, the DNA is TGCGCCAGCAGCCAAGATCCGCAGGCCAACACTGAAGCTTTCTTT. This gives the protein CASSQDPQANTEAFF. The chain combines TRBV4-3 with TRBJ1-1; D is ambiguous. V gave up 0 bases and J gave up 2 bases, with 10 bases separating them. The CDR3 covers 15 residues. Germline V lookup: CDR1 LGHNA, CDR2 YSLEER.

This chain connects TRBV7-9 to TRBJ2-5; 7 bases map to TRBD1. The CDR3 length is 15 residues. V lost 3 bases to trimming and J lost 1 base; unmatched junction nucleotides: 5. The germline V gene has CDR1 SEHNR and CDR2 FQNEAQ (reference sequence). In DNA, the CDR3 is TGTGCCAGCAGCTTCGAGACAGGGATCCAAGAGACCCAGTACTTC. Its translation is CASSFETGIQETQYF.

The chain joins TRBV27 to TRBJ1-2; 7 bases match TRBD1. J lost 6 bases, V lost 2 bases, and 9 bases had no gene match. The CDR3 covers 15 residues. Germline CDR1 is MNHEY and CDR2 is SMNVEV (reference sequence). The CDR3 is CASSLIRGGVNGYTF. The CDR3 DNA is TGTGCCAGCAGTTTAATTCGAGGGGGCGTGAATGGCTACACCTTC.